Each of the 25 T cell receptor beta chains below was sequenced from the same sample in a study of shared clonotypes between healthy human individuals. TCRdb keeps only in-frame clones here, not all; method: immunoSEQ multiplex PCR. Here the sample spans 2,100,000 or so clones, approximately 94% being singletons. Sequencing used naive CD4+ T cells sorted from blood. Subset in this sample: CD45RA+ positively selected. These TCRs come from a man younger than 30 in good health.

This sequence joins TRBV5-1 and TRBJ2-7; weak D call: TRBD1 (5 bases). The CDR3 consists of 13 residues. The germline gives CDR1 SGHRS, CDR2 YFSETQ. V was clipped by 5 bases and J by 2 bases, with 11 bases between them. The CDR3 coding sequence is TGCGCCAGCAGTCAGGGTAGCCCCTACGAGCAGTACTTC. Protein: CASSQGSPYEQYF.

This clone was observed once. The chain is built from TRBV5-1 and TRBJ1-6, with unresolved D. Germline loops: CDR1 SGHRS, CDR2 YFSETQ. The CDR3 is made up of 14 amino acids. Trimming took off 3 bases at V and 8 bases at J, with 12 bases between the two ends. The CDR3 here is CASSSLGSDSPLHF. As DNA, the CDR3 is TGCGCCAGCAGCTCATTGGGGAGTGATTCACCCCTCCACTTT.

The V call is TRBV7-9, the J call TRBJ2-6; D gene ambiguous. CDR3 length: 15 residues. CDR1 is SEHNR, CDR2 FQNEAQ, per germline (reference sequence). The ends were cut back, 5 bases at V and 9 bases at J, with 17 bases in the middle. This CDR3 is CASSQHNGIFNVLTF. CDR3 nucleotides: TGTGCCAGCAGCCAACACAACGGTATATTCAACGTCCTGACTTTC.

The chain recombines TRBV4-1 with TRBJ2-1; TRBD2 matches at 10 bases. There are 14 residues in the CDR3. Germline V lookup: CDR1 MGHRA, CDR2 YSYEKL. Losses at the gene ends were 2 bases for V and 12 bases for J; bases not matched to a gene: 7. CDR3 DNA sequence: TGCGCCAGCAGCCAACCGGGACTAGCGTGGGGGCAGTTCTTC. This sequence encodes CASSQPGLAWGQFF.

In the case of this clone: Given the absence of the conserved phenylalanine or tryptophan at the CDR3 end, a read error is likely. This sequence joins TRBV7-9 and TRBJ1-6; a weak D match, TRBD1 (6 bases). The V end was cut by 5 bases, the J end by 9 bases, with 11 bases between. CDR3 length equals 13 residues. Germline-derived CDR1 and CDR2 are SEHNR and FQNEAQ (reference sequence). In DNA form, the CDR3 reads TGTGCCAGCAGCACTGGACAGATTTCACCCCTCCACCTT. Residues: CASSTGQISPLHL.

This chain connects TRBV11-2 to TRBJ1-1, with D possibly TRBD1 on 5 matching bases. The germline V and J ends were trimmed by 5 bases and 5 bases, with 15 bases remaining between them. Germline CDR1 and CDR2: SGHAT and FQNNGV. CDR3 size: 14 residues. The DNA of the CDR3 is TGTGCCAGCAGCCAGGGATCAGGGAGAACTGAAGCTTTCTTT. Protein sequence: CASSQGSGRTEAFF.

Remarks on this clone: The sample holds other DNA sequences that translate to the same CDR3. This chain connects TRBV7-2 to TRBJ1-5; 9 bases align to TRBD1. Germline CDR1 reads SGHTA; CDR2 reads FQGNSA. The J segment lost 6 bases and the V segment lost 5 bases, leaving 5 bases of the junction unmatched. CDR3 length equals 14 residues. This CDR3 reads CASSERQGGQPQHF. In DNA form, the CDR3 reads TGTGCCAGCAGCGAACGACAGGGGGGTCAGCCCCAGCATTTT.

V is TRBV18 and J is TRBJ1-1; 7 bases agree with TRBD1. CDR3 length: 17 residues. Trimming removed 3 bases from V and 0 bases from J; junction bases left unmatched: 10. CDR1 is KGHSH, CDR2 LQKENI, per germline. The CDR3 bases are TGTGCCAGCTCACCGCTACCCGGGACAGTTTTGAACACTGAAGCTTTCTTT. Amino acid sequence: CASSPLPGTVLNTEAFF.

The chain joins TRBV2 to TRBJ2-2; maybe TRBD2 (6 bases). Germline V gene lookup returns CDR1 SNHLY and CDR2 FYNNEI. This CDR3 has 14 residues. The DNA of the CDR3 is TGTGCTACTCAAGGGACTTCGAACACCGGGGAGCTGTTTTTT. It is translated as CATQGTSNTGELFF. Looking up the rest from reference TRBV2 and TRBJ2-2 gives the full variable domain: EPEVTQTPSHQVTQMGQEVILRCVPISNHLYFYWYRQILGQKVEFLVSFYNNEISEKSEIFDDQFSVERPDGSNFTLKIRSTKLEDSAMYFCATQGTSNTGELFFGEGSRLTVL.

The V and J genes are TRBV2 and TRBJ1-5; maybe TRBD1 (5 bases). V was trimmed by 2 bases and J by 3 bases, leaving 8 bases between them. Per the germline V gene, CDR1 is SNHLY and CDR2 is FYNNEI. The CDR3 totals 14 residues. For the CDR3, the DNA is TGTGCCAGCAGTGAACAGGGAGACAATCAGCCCCAGCATTTT. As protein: CASSEQGDNQPQHF.

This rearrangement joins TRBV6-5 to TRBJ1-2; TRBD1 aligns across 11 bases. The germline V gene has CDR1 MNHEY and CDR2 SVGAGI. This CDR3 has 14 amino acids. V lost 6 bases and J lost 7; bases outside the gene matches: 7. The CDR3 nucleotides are TGTGCCAGCAGCCGCGGACAGGGGGCGTTTGGCTACACCTTC. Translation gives CASSRGQGAFGYTF.

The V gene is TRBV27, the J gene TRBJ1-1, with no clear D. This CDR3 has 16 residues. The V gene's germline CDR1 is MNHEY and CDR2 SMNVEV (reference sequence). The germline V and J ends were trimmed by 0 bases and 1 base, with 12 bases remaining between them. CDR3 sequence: CASSLSLGRGNTEAFF. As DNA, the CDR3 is TGTGCCAGCAGTTTATCGTTAGGGAGAGGGAACACTGAAGCTTTCTTT.

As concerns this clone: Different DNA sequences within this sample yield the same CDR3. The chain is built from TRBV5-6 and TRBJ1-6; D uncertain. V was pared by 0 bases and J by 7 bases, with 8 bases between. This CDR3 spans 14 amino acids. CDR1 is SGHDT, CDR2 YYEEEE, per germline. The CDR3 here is CASSLEGFNSPLHF. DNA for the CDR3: TGTGCCAGCAGCTTGGAAGGTTTCAATTCACCCCTCCACTTT.

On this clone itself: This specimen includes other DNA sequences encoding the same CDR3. The CDR3 coding sequence is TGCGCCAGCAGCCAAGATCTCGGCGGGTCCTACAATGAGCAGTTCTTC. As protein: CASSQDLGGSYNEQFF. The rearrangement links TRBV4-1 to TRBJ2-1; perhaps TRBD2 as D (5 bases). This CDR3 contains 16 residues. Germline V gene data show CDR1 as MGHRA and CDR2 as YSYEKL. V was pared by 0 bases and J by 1 base, with 10 bases between.

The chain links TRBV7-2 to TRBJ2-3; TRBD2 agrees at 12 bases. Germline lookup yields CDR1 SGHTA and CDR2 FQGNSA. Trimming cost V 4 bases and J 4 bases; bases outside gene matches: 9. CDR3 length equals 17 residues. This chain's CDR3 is CASSSPSSGRAADTQYF. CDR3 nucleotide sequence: TGTGCCAGCAGCTCGCCTTCTAGCGGGAGGGCGGCAGATACGCAGTATTTT.

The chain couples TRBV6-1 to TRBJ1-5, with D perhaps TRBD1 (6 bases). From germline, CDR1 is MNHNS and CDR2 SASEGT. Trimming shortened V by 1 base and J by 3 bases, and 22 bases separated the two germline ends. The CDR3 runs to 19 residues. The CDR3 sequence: CASSEVAGDSLIANQPQHF. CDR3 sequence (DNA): TGTGCCAGCAGTGAAGTGGCAGGGGACTCTCTGATTGCCAATCAGCCCCAGCATTTT.

In nucleotides, the CDR3 is TGTGCCAGCAATTTTGGGGGGTCGGAGACCCAGTACTTC. Translated, it gives CASNFGGSETQYF. The V and J genes are TRBV7-2 and TRBJ2-5; tentatively, D is TRBD2 (6 bases). Germline loops: CDR1 SGHTA, CDR2 FQGNSA. The V gene lost 7 bases and the J gene lost 5 bases, with 14 bases spanning the gap. This CDR3 is 13 amino acids long. Complete variable domain (other parts from reference TRBV7-2 and TRBJ2-5): GAGVSQSPSNKVTEKGKDVELRCDPISGHTALYWYRQSLGQGLEFLIYFQGNSAPDKSGLPSDRFSAERTGGSVSTLTIQRTQQEDSAVYLCASNFGGSETQYFGPGTRLLVL.

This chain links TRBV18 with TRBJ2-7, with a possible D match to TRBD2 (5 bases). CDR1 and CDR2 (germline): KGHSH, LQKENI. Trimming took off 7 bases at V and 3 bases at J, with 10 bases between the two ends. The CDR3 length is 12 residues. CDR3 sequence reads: CASWGDDYEQYF. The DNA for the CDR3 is TGTGCCAGCTGGGGAGACGACTACGAGCAGTACTTC.

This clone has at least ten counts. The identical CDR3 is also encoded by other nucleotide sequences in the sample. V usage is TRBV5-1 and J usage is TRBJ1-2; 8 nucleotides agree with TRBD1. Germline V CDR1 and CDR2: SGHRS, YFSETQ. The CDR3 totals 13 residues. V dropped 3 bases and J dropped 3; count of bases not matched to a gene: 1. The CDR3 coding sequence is TGCGCCAGCAGCTCGACAGGGGACTATGGCTACACCTTC. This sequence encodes CASSSTGDYGYTF.

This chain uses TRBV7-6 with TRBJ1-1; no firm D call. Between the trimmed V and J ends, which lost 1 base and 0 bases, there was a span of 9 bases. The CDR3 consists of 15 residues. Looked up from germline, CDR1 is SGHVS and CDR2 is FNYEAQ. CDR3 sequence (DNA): TGTGCCAGCAGCTTAGGGGTGGGAGTGAACACTGAAGCTTTCTTT. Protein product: CASSLGVGVNTEAFF.

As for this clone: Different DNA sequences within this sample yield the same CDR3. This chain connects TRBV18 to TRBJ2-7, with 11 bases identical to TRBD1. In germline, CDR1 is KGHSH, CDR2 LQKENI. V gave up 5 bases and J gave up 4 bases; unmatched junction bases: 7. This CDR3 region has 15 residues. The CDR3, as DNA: TGTGCCAGCTCAAGAGCCGGGACAGGGGGATACGAGCAGTACTTC. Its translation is CASSRAGTGGYEQYF.

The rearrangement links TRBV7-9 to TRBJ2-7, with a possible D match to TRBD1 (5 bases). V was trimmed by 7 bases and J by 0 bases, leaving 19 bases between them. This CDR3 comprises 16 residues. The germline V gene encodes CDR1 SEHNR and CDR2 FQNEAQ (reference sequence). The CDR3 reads CASIPGWGTYSYEQYF. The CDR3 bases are TGTGCCAGCATCCCGGGTTGGGGCACTTACTCCTACGAGCAGTACTTC.

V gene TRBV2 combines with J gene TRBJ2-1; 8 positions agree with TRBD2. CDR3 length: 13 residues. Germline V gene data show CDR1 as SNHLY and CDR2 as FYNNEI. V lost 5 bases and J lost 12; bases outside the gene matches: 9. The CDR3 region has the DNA TGTGCCAGCAGTCCCGGGACTAGGGGTTGGCAGTTCTTC. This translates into CASSPGTRGWQFF.

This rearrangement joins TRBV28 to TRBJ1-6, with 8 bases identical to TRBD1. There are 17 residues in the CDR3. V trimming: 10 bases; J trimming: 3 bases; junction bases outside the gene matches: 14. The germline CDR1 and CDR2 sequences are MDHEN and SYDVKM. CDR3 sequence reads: CATSLPGQGSYNSPLHF. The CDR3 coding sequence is TGTGCCACCTCTCTTCCCGGACAGGGTAGCTATAATTCACCCCTCCACTTT. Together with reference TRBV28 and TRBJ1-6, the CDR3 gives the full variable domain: DVKVTQSSRYLVKRTGEKVFLECVQDMDHENMFWYRQDPGLGLRLIYFSYDVKMKEKGDIPEGYSVSREKKERFSLILESASTNQTSMYLCATSLPGQGSYNSPLHFGNGTRLTVT.

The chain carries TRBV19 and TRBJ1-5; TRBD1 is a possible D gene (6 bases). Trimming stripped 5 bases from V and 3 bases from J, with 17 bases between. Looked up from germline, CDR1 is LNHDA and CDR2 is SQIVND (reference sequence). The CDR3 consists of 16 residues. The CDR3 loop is CASSPYMGGTNQPQHF. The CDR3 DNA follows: TGTGCCAGTAGTCCCTATATGGGGGGCACCAATCAGCCCCAGCATTTT.